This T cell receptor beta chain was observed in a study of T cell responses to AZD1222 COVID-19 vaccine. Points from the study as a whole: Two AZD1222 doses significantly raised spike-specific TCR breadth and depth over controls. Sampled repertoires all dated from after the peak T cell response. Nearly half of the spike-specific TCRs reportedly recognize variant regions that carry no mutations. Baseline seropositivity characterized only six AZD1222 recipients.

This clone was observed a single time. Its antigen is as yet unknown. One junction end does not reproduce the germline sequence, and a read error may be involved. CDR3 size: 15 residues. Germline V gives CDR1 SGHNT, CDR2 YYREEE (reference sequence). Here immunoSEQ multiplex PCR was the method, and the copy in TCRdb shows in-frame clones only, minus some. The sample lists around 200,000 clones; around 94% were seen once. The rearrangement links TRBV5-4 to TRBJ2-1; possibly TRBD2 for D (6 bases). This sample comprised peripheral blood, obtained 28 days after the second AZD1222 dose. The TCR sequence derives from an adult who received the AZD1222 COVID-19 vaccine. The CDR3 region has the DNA TGTGCCAGCACCCCCCCGGGACTCTCCAACAATGAGCAGTTCTTC. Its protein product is CASTPPGLSNNEQFF.